The 32 T cell receptor beta chains given below trace back to one sample, sequenced in a study of PD-1 blockade in classical Hodgkin lymphoma. The patients all showed relapse after autologous stem cell transplantation, while their brentuximab vedotin exposure varied. TCRdb's copy holds only in-frame clones and misses some; the assay was immunoSEQ multiplex PCR. Among about 100,000 clones listed, around nine tenths were seen once. This material consisted of peripheral blood mononuclear cells (PBMCs), taken before the second cycle of nivolumab. The receptors were sampled from a human donor with classical Hodgkin lymphoma.

The chain carries TRBV11-3 and TRBJ2-1; perhaps TRBD2 as D (5 bases). The ends were cut back, 5 bases at V and 1 base at J, with 15 bases in the middle. The CDR3 consists of 16 residues. Germline-derived CDR1 and CDR2 are SGHNT and YENEEA. DNA for the CDR3: TGTGCCAGCAGCCCCGAGGGAGTTAGGTCCTACAATGAGCAGTTCTTC. Encoded protein: CASSPEGVRSYNEQFF.

Only one count was recorded for this clone. J is TRBJ1-2 and V is TRBV13; 10 bases agree with TRBD1. Germline V lookup: CDR1 PRHDT, CDR2 FYEKMQ (reference sequence). Trimming at V came to 3 bases and at J to 4 bases, leaving 5 bases not matched to a gene. This CDR3 region has 15 residues. The CDR3 sequence: CASSLAGQGRYGYTF. In nucleotides, the CDR3 is TGTGCCAGCAGCTTGGCGGGACAGGGGCGCTATGGCTACACCTTC.

The V call is TRBV5-5, the J call TRBJ2-1; D is possibly TRBD1 (5 bases). V was trimmed by 3 bases and J by 5 bases, leaving 9 bases between them. The CDR3 has 13 amino acids. CDR1 is SGHKS and CDR2 is YYEKEE in the germline V gene (reference sequence). This CDR3 reads CASSWGLNNEQFF. The CDR3 nucleotides read TGTGCCAGCAGCTGGGGCCTAAACAATGAGCAGTTCTTC.

The chain joins TRBV9 to TRBJ2-1; TRBD2 agrees at 11 bases. The V gene end was trimmed by 2 bases and the J gene end by 6 bases; junction bases not matched to a gene: 7. The V gene's germline CDR1 is SGDLS and CDR2 YYNGEE. The CDR3 length is 16 residues. For the CDR3, the DNA is TGTGCCAGCAGCGTGCACCTAGCGGGGGGTCCCAATGAGCAGTTCTTC. Residues: CASSVHLAGGPNEQFF.

This clone has a single count. The genes are TRBV6-5 and TRBJ2-2; no clear D. The CDR3 is 14 residues long. CDR1 MNHEY and CDR2 SVGAGI come from the germline V gene. The V and J ends lost 3 bases and 7 bases respectively, with 12 bases between them. The CDR3: CASSYWPRDGELFF. As DNA, the CDR3 is TGTGCCAGCAGTTATTGGCCTAGGGACGGGGAGCTGTTTTTT.

This rearrangement joins TRBV9 to TRBJ2-7; D not resolved. V was shortened by 0 bases and J by 2 bases, with 9 bases between the two germline ends. The CDR3 has 14 amino acids. The germline gives CDR1 SGDLS, CDR2 YYNGEE. CDR3 bases: TGTGCCAGCAGCGTAGGATTAGAGACCTACGAGCAGTACTTC. This sequence encodes CASSVGLETYEQYF.

The chain couples TRBV5-8 to TRBJ1-2; weak D call: TRBD1 (5 bases). V gave up 3 bases and J gave up 4 bases, with 25 bases separating them. Germline V gene lookup returns CDR1 SGHTS and CDR2 YDEGEE. The CDR3 is 18 residues long. For the CDR3, the DNA is TGTGCCAGCAGCTCCGGGACTCCTGCGCGGCGAGATGGCTATGGCTACACCTTC. The encoded protein is CASSSGTPARRDGYGYTF.

This chain joins TRBV10-2 and TRBJ2-1; no clear D gene. The CDR3 length is 15 residues. Germline loops: CDR1 WSHSY, CDR2 SAAADI. The V and J ends lost 2 bases and 5 bases respectively, with 13 bases between them. The CDR3 here is CASSEDQSRHNEQFF. CDR3 coding DNA: TGCGCCAGCAGTGAGGACCAATCACGGCACAATGAGCAGTTCTTC.

This clone has just one count. The rearrangement joins TRBV27 to TRBJ2-7; D gene unclear. CDR3 size: 14 residues. Trimming left V 4 bases short and J 3 bases short, with 13 bases between. Germline V lookup: CDR1 MNHEY, CDR2 SMNVEV (reference sequence). As DNA, the CDR3 is TGTGCCAGCAGTTCCGCTGATCACCACTACGAGCAGTACTTC. Its protein product is CASSSADHHYEQYF.

The CDR3 is CSVEDPRTDASEGYTF. The CDR3 DNA is TGCAGCGTTGAAGACCCCCGGACAGATGCCAGTGAGGGCTACACCTTC. The chain employs TRBV29-1 and TRBJ1-2; D possibly corresponds to TRBD1 (6 bases). V lost 0 bases and J 8 bases, leaving 22 bases between the germline ends. Germline V CDR1 and CDR2: SQVTM, ANQGSEA. The CDR3 sequence is 16 residues long.

V and J are TRBV4-1 and TRBJ1-2; D remains unclear. V lost 0 bases and J 9 bases, leaving 11 bases between the germline ends. Germline CDR1 is MGHRA and CDR2 is YSYEKL. The CDR3 runs 13 residues. The CDR3 region has the DNA TGCGCCAGCAGCCAAGACCCGGCGGGGAGCTACACCTTC. This gives the protein CASSQDPAGSYTF.

This chain uses TRBV18 with TRBJ1-4; a possible D gene is TRBD1 (6 bases). CDR3 size: 17 residues. V was shortened by 4 bases and J by 1 base, with 16 bases between the two germline ends. CDR1 and CDR2 (germline): KGHSH, LQKENI. The CDR3 DNA reads TGTGCCAGCTCACTGGGGGGCGCGGTAGAAACTAATGAAAAACTGTTTTTT. Its translation: CASSLGGAVETNEKLFF.

The sample holds one count of this clone. The rearrangement joins TRBV5-1 to TRBJ2-2; TRBD2 agrees at 13 bases. V shed 4 bases and J 7 bases; nucleotides not matched to a gene: 13. CDR1 is SGHRS and CDR2 is YFSETQ in the germline V gene. The CDR3 covers 18 residues. CDR3 region: CASSPVSPGTSGVGELFF. The CDR3 coding sequence is TGCGCCAGCAGCCCGGTGAGCCCGGGGACTAGCGGGGTCGGGGAGCTGTTTTTT.

The chain carries TRBV5-1 and TRBJ2-1; D unresolved. V was clipped by 0 bases and J by 5 bases, with 9 bases between them. The CDR3 totals 14 residues. Germline V lookup: CDR1 SGHRS, CDR2 YFSETQ. Here the CDR3 reads CASSLVGNHNEQFF. The CDR3 nucleotides are TGCGCCAGCAGCTTGGTTGGGAACCACAATGAGCAGTTCTTC.

This clone was observed a single time. The gene calls are TRBV6-1 and TRBJ1-4; 12 bases are a match to TRBD1. The CDR3 is 15 residues long. Germline CDR1 is MNHNS and CDR2 is SASEGT. V trimming: 8 bases; J trimming: 2 bases; junction bases outside the gene matches: 3. The CDR3 region is CASGDRGLTNEKLFF. CDR3 DNA: TGTGCCAGCGGGGACAGGGGGCTGACTAATGAAAAACTGTTTTTT.

The chain combines TRBV4-3 with TRBJ2-3, with TRBD2 matching over 7 bases. The J segment lost 0 bases and the V segment lost 0 bases, leaving 9 bases of the junction unmatched. The CDR3 spans 18 residues. Per the germline V gene, CDR1 is LGHNA and CDR2 is YSLEER. CDR3 amino acids: CASSQDQPGGASTDTQYF. The CDR3 DNA is TGCGCCAGCAGCCAAGATCAACCGGGGGGAGCTAGCACAGATACGCAGTATTTT.

V and J are TRBV11-2 and TRBJ2-7, with D unclear. The V and J ends lost 3 bases and 0 bases respectively, with 12 bases between them. The CDR3 runs to 15 residues. CDR1 and CDR2 (germline): SGHAT, FQNNGV. The CDR3 DNA is TGTGCCAGCAGCTTTGTCAGTGAGATCTCCTACGAGCAGTACTTC. Its translation is CASSFVSEISYEQYF.

The chain uses TRBV30 and TRBJ2-1, with 7 bases that match TRBD2. The CDR3 loop spans 14 amino acids. Trimming removed 0 bases from V and 8 bases from J; junction bases left unmatched: 7. The germline V gene has CDR1 GTSNPN and CDR2 SVGIG (reference sequence). The CDR3 DNA follows: TGTGCCTGGAGTGTACCCGCGGGGGTCCATGAGCAGTTCTTC. It specifies CAWSVPAGVHEQFF.

The gene calls are TRBV6-4 and TRBJ2-7; tentatively, D is TRBD1 or TRBD2 (5 bases each). The CDR3 spans 13 residues. The V gene's germline CDR1 is MRHNA and CDR2 SNTAGT. V was pared by 6 bases and J by 4 bases, with 13 bases between. As DNA, the CDR3 is TGTGCCAGCAGCCGGGACGCAGGGTACGAGCAGTACTTC. It codes for CASSRDAGYEQYF.

The chain joins TRBV4-2 to TRBJ2-5, with D hard to call. The CDR3 has 13 residues. Germline V CDR1 and CDR2: LGHNA, YNFKEQ. V shed 3 bases and J shed 0 bases, with 5 bases lying between them. This chain's CDR3 is CASSQSHQETQYF. CDR3 DNA sequence: TGTGCCAGCAGCCAGTCTCACCAAGAGACCCAGTACTTC.

The rearrangement links TRBV28 to TRBJ2-5, with 7 bases aligning to TRBD2. The germline V gene encodes CDR1 MDHEN and CDR2 SYDVKM. The CDR3 length is 13 residues. V lost 3 bases and J lost 4; bases outside the gene matches: 2. This CDR3 reads CASSFGGRETQYF. The CDR3 DNA reads as TGTGCCAGCAGTTTCGGGGGGAGAGAGACCCAGTACTTC. Full variable domain (outside the CDR3, taken from reference TRBV28 and TRBJ2-5): DVKVTQSSRYLVKRTGEKVFLECVQDMDHENMFWYRQDPGLGLRLIYFSYDVKMKEKGDIPEGYSVSREKKERFSLILESASTNQTSMYLCASSFGGRETQYFGPGTRLLVL.

This chain links TRBV7-2 with TRBJ1-2; 9 bases agree with TRBD1. The germline gives CDR1 SGHTA, CDR2 FQGNSA. The CDR3 has 13 residues. Trimming cost V 4 bases and J 7 bases; bases outside gene matches: 4. The CDR3 sequence: CASSSRQGGGYTF. As DNA, the CDR3 is TGTGCCAGCAGCTCGCGACAGGGGGGTGGCTACACCTTC.

This clone was found once. This chain links TRBV2 with TRBJ2-2, with 9 bases aligning to TRBD2. CDR3 length equals 15 residues. V gave up 6 bases and J gave up 6 bases; unmatched junction bases: 8. Germline V gene data show CDR1 as SNHLY and CDR2 as FYNNEI. CDR3 amino acids: CASRGRTSVAGELFF. The CDR3, as DNA: TGTGCCAGCAGAGGCCGGACTAGCGTGGCCGGGGAGCTGTTTTTT.

This chain connects TRBV7-7 to TRBJ2-5, with D perhaps being TRBD1 or TRBD2 (5 bases each). Trimming took 5 bases from V and 5 from J, leaving 18 bases between them. In germline, CDR1 is SSHAT, CDR2 FNYEAQ (reference sequence). CDR3 size: 15 residues. The CDR3 sequence: CASSLLGDLGETQYF. CDR3 DNA sequence: TGTGCCAGCAGCCTGCTCGGGGACCTGGGGGAGACCCAGTACTTC. Together with reference TRBV7-7 and TRBJ2-5, the CDR3 gives the full variable domain: GAGVSQSPRYKVTKRGQDVTLRCDPISSHATLYWYQQALGQGPEFLTYFNYEAQPDKSGLPSDRFSAERPEGSISTLTIQRTEQRDSAMYRCASSLLGDLGETQYFGPGTRLLVL.

V is TRBV6-1 and J is TRBJ1-2; D not certain. This CDR3 region has 15 residues. Trimming stripped 2 bases from V and 3 bases from J, with 13 bases between. Germline V CDR1 and CDR2: MNHNS, SASEGT. The DNA for the CDR3 is TGTGCCAGCAGTGAAATGGGGAGTATACACTATGGCTACACCTTC. It encodes CASSEMGSIHYGYTF.

Only one count was recorded for this clone. This rearrangement joins TRBV6-6 to TRBJ1-1, with no clear D. V was pared by 6 bases and J by 3 bases, with 14 bases between. Per germline, CDR1 MNHNY and CDR2 SVGAGI (reference sequence). The CDR3 runs 14 residues. CDR3 residues: CASSVTFRYTEAFF. DNA of the CDR3: TGTGCCAGCAGCGTTACATTTCGATACACTGAAGCTTTCTTT.

The rearrangement links TRBV19 to TRBJ2-2; 9 nucleotides line up with TRBD1. The V gene end was trimmed by 3 bases and the J gene end by 4 bases; junction bases not matched to a gene: 6. Germline V gives CDR1 LNHDA, CDR2 SQIVND (reference sequence). This CDR3 has 16 amino acids. The CDR3 here is CASSITGTGPTGELFF. The CDR3 DNA sequence: TGTGCCAGTAGTATCACTGGGACAGGGCCCACCGGGGAGCTGTTTTTT.

The gene calls are TRBV2 and TRBJ1-1, with D perhaps matching TRBD1 (5 bases). V was pared by 3 bases and J by 1 base, with 9 bases between. The CDR3 is made up of 14 amino acids. Germline lookup yields CDR1 SNHLY and CDR2 FYNNEI. This CDR3 is CASSDSGKNTEAFF. The CDR3 DNA is TGTGCCAGCAGTGATTCAGGGAAGAACACTGAAGCTTTCTTT.

CDR3 nucleotides: TGTGCCAGCAGTGAGGGGCGGGGGAGGCGCACAGATACGCAGTATTTT. Its protein product is CASSEGRGRRTDTQYF. The rearrangement links TRBV2 to TRBJ2-3; 7 bases match TRBD2. CDR1 is SNHLY and CDR2 is FYNNEI in the germline V gene. The V and J ends lost 3 bases and 1 base, in that order; junction bases with no gene match: 7. The CDR3 extends over 16 amino acids.

This sequence joins TRBV7-8 and TRBJ1-1; 8 bases map to TRBD1. Trimming took 1 base from V and 2 from J; bases not matched to a gene: 15. Germline values: CDR1 SGHVS, CDR2 FQNEAQ. This CDR3 is 19 amino acids long. The chain's CDR3 is CASSLVFGRGQISNTEAFF. The CDR3 DNA is TGTGCCAGCAGCTTAGTCTTTGGCAGGGGGCAAATCTCTAACACTGAAGCTTTCTTT. Using reference TRBV7-8 and TRBJ1-1 for the parts outside the CDR3, the full variable domain is GAGVSQSPRYKVAKRGQDVALRCDPISGHVSLFWYQQALGQGPEFLTYFQNEAQLDKSGLPSDRFFAERPEGSVSTLKIQRTQQEDSAVYLCASSLVFGRGQISNTEAFFGQGTRLTVV.

V gene TRBV19 combines with J gene TRBJ1-6; D might be TRBD1 (5 bases). Germline V CDR1 and CDR2: LNHDA, SQIVND (reference sequence). This CDR3 is 15 amino acids long. Trimming cost V 5 bases and J 7 bases, with 15 bases left between them. The CDR3 loop reads CASSPLGTHNSPLHF. The CDR3 DNA sequence: TGTGCCAGTAGTCCCCTCGGGACCCACAATTCACCCCTCCACTTT.

The rearrangement uses TRBV5-1 and TRBJ2-5; D possibly corresponds to TRBD2 (6 bases). In germline, CDR1 is SGHRS, CDR2 YFSETQ. The CDR3 loop spans 16 amino acids. V was shortened by 0 bases and J by 4 bases, with 16 bases between the two germline ends. The chain's CDR3 is CASSLGLPSAPETQYF. For the CDR3, the DNA is TGCGCCAGCAGCTTGGGGCTACCTAGCGCCCCAGAGACCCAGTACTTC.